The clone carrying this TCR beta chain was observed once. In the original workflow: By means of reference gene primer amplification, nucleated cell counts were estimated. Some clones are missing from TCRdb's copy, which holds only in-frame ones; the method was immunoSEQ multiplex PCR. V, J and clone size reflect that table, while D and trimming were determined from the DNA. The repertoire includes a few hundred thousand clones, around 87% of them detected once, and 2.3% sits in the top ten. The data stem from a study of blood T cell repertoires in COVID-19. Whole-study context: COVID-19 samples from acute and convalescent phases originated in the United States, Italy and Spain. Sources were T cells, B-cell-depleted T cells, or PBMCs; the material itself was cDNA or gDNA.

CDR1 and CDR2 from the germline V gene are SGHTA and FQGTGA. The CDR3 runs 15 residues. Trimming cost V 2 bases and J 2 bases, with 7 bases left between them. This sequence originates from a woman aged 45-60 years with acute or convalescent COVID-19. The J gene is TRBJ2-6, the V gene TRBV7-3, with D maybe TRBD2 (6 bases). Input material: peripheral blood. The CDR3 sequence is CASSLAGTGANVLTF. The CDR3 DNA reads TGTGCCAGCAGCTTAGCGGGGACTGGGGCCAACGTCCTGACTTTC.